The 17 T cell receptor beta chains below all came from one sample that was sequenced in a study of T-cell reconstitution after alpha-beta-depleted transplantation in children. A library of TCRbeta sequences, prepared with unique molecular identifiers, was generated. One entry per CDR3 protein, called by TCRdb with MiXCR from the PCR reads. The profile shows 330,000 or so distinct CDR3 sequences, about 9.4% of them singletons. The source was PBMCs from the stem cell graft donor, collected from the stem cell graft. All receptors come from a human donor who donated a stem cell graft to a child with acute lymphoblastic leukemia.

This clonotype has just a few counts. The chain combines TRBV20-1 with TRBJ2-3, with D tentatively TRBD1 (6 bases). The V end was cut by 1 base, the J end by 2 bases, with 13 bases between. The CDR3 consists of 15 residues. Germline values: CDR1 DFQATT, CDR2 SNEGSKA (reference sequence). CDR3 DNA: TGCAGTGCTAGAGGTGGACAGAGAACCACAGATACGCAGTATTTT. This codes for CSARGGQRTTDTQYF.

This clonotype turned up a few times. CDR3 protein: CSARGAAWREIYEQYF. The CDR3 coding sequence is TGCAGTGCTAGAGGCGCCGCTTGGCGGGAGATTTACGAGCAGTACTTC. The gene calls are TRBV20-1 and TRBJ2-7, with 7 bases identical to TRBD2. CDR1 DFQATT and CDR2 SNEGSKA come from the germline V gene (reference sequence). Germline trimming cut 1 base from V and 4 bases from J; bases unmatched to any gene: 13. The CDR3 loop spans 16 amino acids.

At least ten counts were recorded for this clonotype. At one end, the junction sequence differs from germline, possibly due to a read error. The chain links TRBV7-7 to TRBJ2-3; TRBD1 is a possible D gene (5 bases). CDR1 is SSHAT, CDR2 FNYEAQ, per germline (reference sequence). The CDR3 has 17 residues. The CDR3 DNA reads as TGTGCTAGCAGCTTAAGGGGCGGTCCCGCCGGCACAGATACGCAGTATTTT. Protein sequence: CASSLRGGPAGTDTQYF.

In its sample, this clonotype was seen a few times. This chain uses TRBV5-6 with TRBJ2-7, with 11 bases aligning to TRBD2. The CDR3 loop spans 15 amino acids. Germline loops: CDR1 SGHDT, CDR2 YYEEEE. V lost 4 bases and J lost 4; bases outside the gene matches: 7. CDR3 residues: CASSLGLAEWYEQYF. DNA of the CDR3: TGTGCCAGCAGCCTGGGACTAGCGGAGTGGTACGAGCAGTACTTC.

This clonotype was recorded many times. The chain carries TRBV27 and TRBJ2-3; 7 bases map to TRBD2. This CDR3 has 15 amino acids. The trim removed 6 bases at V and 0 bases at J, leaving 6 bases unmatched. Germline loops: CDR1 MNHEY, CDR2 SMNVEV (reference sequence). The CDR3 loop reads CASSRVGGSTDTQYF. The DNA for the CDR3 is TGTGCCAGCAGCCGGGTGGGGGGGAGCACAGATACGCAGTATTTT.

This clonotype was detected ten times or more. This rearrangement joins TRBV4-3 to TRBJ2-1, with D uncertain. V was cut by 0 bases and J by 0 bases, with 15 bases left in between. Germline CDR1 LGHNA, CDR2 YSLEER. The CDR3 is 18 residues long. The CDR3 protein is CASSQEGVGGSSYNEQFF. The CDR3 DNA sequence: TGCGCCAGCAGCCAAGAAGGTGTCGGCGGCAGCTCCTACAATGAGCAGTTCTTC.

As to this clonotype: This may come from a read error, since a much larger clone is one base off. J is TRBJ2-2 and V is TRBV9; TRBD2 might be the D (5 bases). Germline V gene data show CDR1 as SGDLS and CDR2 as YYNGEE. The CDR3 is 14 amino acids. CDR3 protein: CAGSSWTNTGELFF. The CDR3 region has the DNA TGTGCCGGCAGCTCCTGGACTAACACCGGGGAGCTGTTTTTT.

CDR3 protein: CASSPRGRGPLANYGYTF. Here the CDR3 DNA reads TGTGCCAGCAGTCCGCGGGGTCGGGGGCCTTTAGCTAACTATGGCTACACCTTC. This chain connects TRBV27 to TRBJ1-2, with D possibly matching TRBD1 (6 bases). V was pared by 5 bases and J by 0 bases, with 22 bases between. Looked up from germline, CDR1 is MNHEY and CDR2 is SMNVEV (reference sequence). The CDR3 consists of 18 residues.

This clonotype was seen only a few times. The genes are TRBV5-1 and TRBJ2-1, with 8 bases that match TRBD2. V lost 5 bases to trimming and J lost 3 bases; unmatched junction nucleotides: 10. The CDR3 spans 16 residues. In germline, CDR1 is SGHRS, CDR2 YFSETQ. CDR3 nucleotide sequence: TGCGCCAGCAGAAGGGAAGCGGGAGTTGTCTACAATGAGCAGTTCTTC. The encoded protein is CASRREAGVVYNEQFF.

This clonotype was seen repeatedly, ten times or more. V usage is TRBV6-2 or TRBV6-3 and J usage is TRBJ2-7; D is perhaps TRBD2 (6 bases). The V gene's germline CDR1 is MNHEY and CDR2 SVGEGT. V gave up 2 bases and J gave up 0 bases, with 17 bases separating them. The CDR3 sequence is 17 residues long. The CDR3 bases are TGTGCCAGCAGTTACGCGCTCTCGACGGGACTCTCCTACGAGCAGTACTTC. Translating gives CASSYALSTGLSYEQYF.

The chain uses TRBV5-6 and TRBJ2-2; D remains ambiguous. The CDR3 sequence is 13 residues long. Germline-derived CDR1 and CDR2 are SGHDT and YYEEEE. The V end was cut by 2 bases, the J end by 3 bases, with 5 bases between. The CDR3 protein is CASSFSDTGELFF. CDR3 in DNA: TGTGCCAGCAGCTTCTCGGACACCGGGGAGCTGTTTTTT.

V is TRBV5-1 and J is TRBJ2-3; D not resolved. Germline V gene lookup returns CDR1 SGHRS and CDR2 YFSETQ. This CDR3 is 15 amino acids long. The V and J ends lost 0 bases and 1 base respectively, with 9 bases between them. CDR3 protein: CASSLDEMGTDTQYF. The CDR3 bases are TGCGCCAGCAGCTTGGACGAGATGGGCACAGATACGCAGTATTTT.

This clonotype was recorded a few times. This chain uses TRBV20-1 with TRBJ2-3; 7 bases align to TRBD2. Germline V gives CDR1 DFQATT, CDR2 SNEGSKA (reference sequence). The CDR3 is made up of 16 amino acids. V lost 4 bases, J lost 6 bases, and 16 bases stayed unmatched. The CDR3 DNA sequence: TGCAGTGCTATCGAGCCACGCGGGAGTGTTTTGGATACGCAGTATTTT. Residues: CSAIEPRGSVLDTQYF.

The chain uses TRBV7-9 and TRBJ2-1; tentative D call: TRBD1 (6 bases). CDR1 is SEHNR and CDR2 is FQNEAQ in the germline V gene (reference sequence). V was trimmed by 6 bases and J by 2 bases, leaving 20 bases between them. The CDR3 is 17 residues long. The CDR3 DNA follows: TGTGCCAGCAGATATTTTACGCAGGGGAACACCTACAATGAGCAGTTCTTC. It specifies CASRYFTQGNTYNEQFF.

This clonotype showed up just a few times. DNA of the CDR3: TGTGCCAGCAGCTTCAATTACAGGGGGAATGAGCAGTTCTTC. It specifies CASSFNYRGNEQFF. V gene TRBV5-8 combines with J gene TRBJ2-1; 8 nucleotides line up with TRBD1. This CDR3 region has 14 residues. The germline gives CDR1 SGHTS, CDR2 YDEGEE. The junction had 5 bases not matched to a gene; V was cut back by 2 bases and J by 7 bases.

This rearrangement joins TRBV12-3 or TRBV12-4 to TRBJ2-7, with a possible D match to TRBD1 (6 bases). V lost 8 bases and J 6 bases, leaving 17 bases between the germline ends. The CDR3 has 13 residues. The CDR3 DNA follows: TGTGCCAGCGGGGTACAGGGATGGGGCGAGCAGTACTTC. This codes for CASGVQGWGEQYF.

This clonotype was seen more than once but under ten times. The rearrangement joins TRBV4-3 to TRBJ2-1, with 9 bases matching TRBD2. The germline gives CDR1 LGHNA, CDR2 YSLEER. With 1 base clipped from V and 8 bases from J, the junction kept 15 bases outside the gene matches. This CDR3 is 18 amino acids long. CDR3 protein: CASSQAPASGTLRDEQFF. The DNA of the CDR3 is TGCGCCAGCAGCCAAGCCCCGGCTAGCGGGACCCTTAGGGATGAGCAGTTCTTC.